The subject of this entry is one T cell receptor (beta chain). Its antigen is still unknown. This entry is derived from a study of OX40 agonist ivuxolimab in advanced cancers. Turning to the study itself: Patient treatment consisted of intravenous ivuxolimab administration every 2 weeks at 0.01 to 10 mg/kg. One hepatocellular carcinoma and a couple of cutaneous melanoma patients partially responded.

Assay: immunoSEQ multiplex PCR; the TCRdb copy retains only in-frame clones and omits some. The sample lists 61,000 or so clones; less than 90% were seen once. Study-wide points: Dose levels from 0.1 to 3.0 mg/kg saw CD4+ and CD8+ blood T cells expand clonally by week 6.

This CDR3 has 15 amino acids. Trimming cost V 2 bases and J 5 bases, with 16 bases left between them. CDR1 is SGHRS, CDR2 YFSETQ, per germline. This TCR was sampled from an adult with an advanced solid tumor such as melanoma, head and neck, liver or kidney cancer. This chain joins TRBV5-1 and TRBJ2-5; the D call may be TRBD1 or TRBD2 (6 bases each). The specimen was CD4+ or CD8+ T cells sorted from blood, collected in a trial of the OX40 agonist ivuxolimab. CDR3 sequence reads: CASSLGRGPPETQYF. The CDR3 DNA reads as TGCGCCAGCAGCTTAGGCCGGGGGCCTCCGGAGACCCAGTACTTC.